Below are 5 T cell receptor beta chains sequenced from a single sample in a study of cytomegalovirus exposure and HLA in healthy donors. PCR amplification relied on 60 Vbeta primers (plus 13 Jbeta primers). Profiled with immunoSEQ multiplex PCR; TCRdb holds only in-frame clones, not every one. Of 150,000 to 200,000 clones in the sample, roughly 74% were seen once. The specimen was PBMCs. The source is a woman in her twenties or thirties in good health and CMV-seropositive.

The chain combines TRBV12-5 with TRBJ2-1; 9 bases are shared with TRBD1. J gave up 3 bases and V 0 bases, and 9 bases lay outside the gene matches. The CDR3 spans 18 residues. Germline V gene lookup returns CDR1 LGHNT and CDR2 FRNRAP. CDR3 region: CASGLVPDGQGIYNEQFF. CDR3 nucleotides: TGTGCTAGTGGTTTGGTACCCGACGGACAGGGGATCTACAATGAGCAGTTCTTC.

J is TRBJ1-1 and V is TRBV19, with TRBD1 as a possible D gene (5 bases). There are 15 residues in the CDR3. Germline loops: CDR1 LNHDA, CDR2 SQIVND (reference sequence). Trimming shortened V by 3 bases and J by 1 base, and 12 bases separated the two germline ends. CDR3 coding DNA: TGTGCCAGTAGTATCCTCCCCCAGGGGAACACTGAAGCTTTCTTT. It encodes CASSILPQGNTEAFF.

On this clone itself: The same CDR3 is also encoded by other DNA sequences in this sample. The J gene is TRBJ1-4, the V gene TRBV28; tentative D call: TRBD1 (6 bases). This CDR3 region has 14 residues. Looked up from germline, CDR1 is MDHEN and CDR2 is SYDVKM. Trimming stripped 5 bases from V and 7 bases from J, with 14 bases between. In DNA form, the CDR3 reads TGTGCCAGCAGTCCCAGGGGTTTGGGTGAAAAACTGTTTTTT. It is translated as CASSPRGLGEKLFF.

This clone was counted only a few times. V and J are TRBV5-6 and TRBJ2-2; D is uncertain. V lost 3 bases to trimming and J lost 5 bases, with 2 bases between them. CDR1 and CDR2 from the germline V gene are SGHDT and YYEEEE. This CDR3 spans 11 amino acids. The CDR3 loop is CASSSTGELFF. Written as DNA, the CDR3 is TGTGCCAGCAGCTCAACCGGGGAGCTGTTTTTT. Full variable domain (missing parts from reference TRBV5-6 and TRBJ2-2): DAGVTQSPTHLIKTRGQQVTLRCSPKSGHDTVSWYQQALGQGPQFIFQYYEEEERQRGNFPDRFSGHQFPNYSSELNVNALLLGDSALYLCASSSTGELFFGEGSRLTVL.

This chain uses TRBV7-3 with TRBJ1-5, with 8 positions matching TRBD1. From germline, CDR1 is SGHTA and CDR2 FQGTGA. The V segment lost 5 bases and the J segment 3 bases; nucleotides outside the gene matches: 6. The CDR3 covers 15 residues. The CDR3 here is CASSETGAINQPQHF. CDR3 bases: TGTGCCAGCAGCGAGACAGGGGCCATCAATCAGCCCCAGCATTTT.